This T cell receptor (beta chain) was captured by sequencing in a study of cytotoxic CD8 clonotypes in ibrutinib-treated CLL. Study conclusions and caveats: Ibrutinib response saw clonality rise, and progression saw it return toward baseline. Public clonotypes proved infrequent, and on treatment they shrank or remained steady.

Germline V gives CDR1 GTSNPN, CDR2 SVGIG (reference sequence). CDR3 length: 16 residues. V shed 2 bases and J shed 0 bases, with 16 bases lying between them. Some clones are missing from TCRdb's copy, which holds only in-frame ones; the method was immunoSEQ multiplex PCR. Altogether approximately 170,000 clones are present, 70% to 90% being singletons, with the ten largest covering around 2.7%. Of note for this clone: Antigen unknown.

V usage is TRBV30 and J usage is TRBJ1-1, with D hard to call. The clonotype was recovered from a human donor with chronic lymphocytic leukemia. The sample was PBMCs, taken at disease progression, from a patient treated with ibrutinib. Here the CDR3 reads CAWSPGRWGMNTEAFF. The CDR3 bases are TGTGCCTGGAGTCCAGGACGGTGGGGAATGAACACTGAAGCTTTCTTT.